The 14 T cell receptor beta chains below come from one sample, sequenced in a study of blood T cell repertoires in COVID-19. Sequenced by immunoSEQ multiplex PCR; TCRdb stores in-frame clones only, minus some. The table includes some 340,000 clones, around 85% detected once. The sequenced material came from peripheral blood. The receptors stem from a woman younger than 35 with acute or convalescent COVID-19.

The chain carries TRBV9 and TRBJ1-4; D not certain. Deletions cut 0 bases from V and 8 bases from J, with 20 bases between. Germline CDR1 is SGDLS and CDR2 is YYNGEE. This CDR3 is 17 amino acids long. The CDR3 here is CASSVGSGIRSYEKLFF. Written as DNA, the CDR3 is TGTGCCAGCAGCGTAGGTTCGGGGATCCGGTCCTACGAAAAACTGTTTTTT. Variable domain in full (rest from reference TRBV9 and TRBJ1-4): DSGVTQTPKHLITATGQRVTLRCSPRSGDLSVYWYQQSLDQGLQFLIQYYNGEERAKGNILERFSAQQFPDLHSELNLSSLELGDSALYFCASSVGSGIRSYEKLFFGSGTQLSVL.

This chain uses TRBV6-5 with TRBJ1-6, with a weak D call TRBD1 (6 bases). Germline CDR1 reads MNHEY; CDR2 reads SVGAGI. The CDR3 consists of 13 residues. Trimming shortened V by 5 bases and J by 8 bases, and 10 bases separated the two germline ends. The CDR3 here is CASSREGDSPLHF. CDR3 DNA: TGTGCCAGCAGTCGCGAGGGGGATTCACCCCTCCACTTT.

The chain employs TRBV27 and TRBJ2-3; 7 nucleotides match TRBD2. V was clipped by 2 bases and J by 0 bases; unmatched bases: 5. The germline CDR1 and CDR2 sequences are MNHEY and SMNVEV (reference sequence). The CDR3 extends over 16 amino acids. The CDR3 reads CASSLSAGASTDTQYF. CDR3 DNA: TGTGCCAGCAGTTTAAGTGCGGGAGCTAGCACAGATACGCAGTATTTT.

This chain links TRBV19 with TRBJ2-5, with 11 bases lining up with TRBD1. Germline CDR1 reads LNHDA; CDR2 reads SQIVND (reference sequence). Trimming cost V 4 bases and J 4 bases; bases outside gene matches: 11. The CDR3 is 17 residues long. The CDR3 loop reads CASSRGQGVLGGETQYF. The CDR3 region has the DNA TGTGCCAGTAGTAGGGGACAGGGGGTGTTGGGTGGAGAGACCCAGTACTTC.

The chain has TRBV5-5 and TRBJ1-1; D not certain. Germline-derived CDR1 and CDR2 are SGHKS and YYEKEE (reference sequence). The CDR3 totals 12 residues. V was pared by 3 bases and J by 4 bases, with 7 bases between. For the CDR3, the DNA is TGTGCCAGCAGCTCGTCGGTCACTGAAGCTTTCTTT. Translation: CASSSSVTEAFF.

Here the CDR3 DNA reads TGCGCCAGCAGCCAAGATGCGGGGGCAGCCTCCTACGAGCAGTACTTC. Residues: CASSQDAGAASYEQYF. The chain uses TRBV4-1 and TRBJ2-7, with D maybe TRBD2 (7 bases). V was trimmed by 0 bases and J by 0 bases, leaving 12 bases between them. The CDR3 runs 16 residues. Germline V gives CDR1 MGHRA, CDR2 YSYEKL.

The chain has TRBV6-6 and TRBJ2-2; 8 bases match TRBD1. Germline V gene data show CDR1 as MNHNY and CDR2 as SVGAGI (reference sequence). CDR3 size: 15 residues. The V gene end was trimmed by 5 bases and the J gene end by 6 bases; junction bases not matched to a gene: 8. CDR3 DNA: TGTGCCAGCAGTACAAATCAGGGGGCTGCCGGGGAGCTGTTTTTT. Translating it yields CASSTNQGAAGELFF.

The gene calls are TRBV28 and TRBJ1-5; 7 bases fit TRBD1. The CDR3 is 16 amino acids. Losses at the gene ends were 5 bases for V and 4 bases for J; bases not matched to a gene: 11. Germline lookup yields CDR1 MDHEN and CDR2 SYDVKM. The CDR3 DNA follows: TGTGCCAGCAGTCCTACCCCGACAGGGAGTAATCAGCCCCAGCATTTT. Translated, it gives CASSPTPTGSNQPQHF.

V gene TRBV29-1 combines with J gene TRBJ1-2; TRBD1 is a possible D gene (5 bases). Per germline, CDR1 SQVTM and CDR2 ANQGSEA. The CDR3 has 12 residues. The ends were cut back, 4 bases at V and 6 bases at J, with 12 bases in the middle. The CDR3 coding sequence is TGCAGCGTTGGGGACTTTCGGGATGGCTACACCTTC. Translating it yields CSVGDFRDGYTF.

CDR3 bases: TGTGCCAGCAGCCGACAGGGTCAAGCCTCCTACGAGCAGTACTTC. It specifies CASSRQGQASYEQYF. The chain employs TRBV27 and TRBJ2-7; TRBD1 matches 7 bases. The trim removed 6 bases at V and 0 bases at J, leaving 8 bases unmatched. The germline gives CDR1 MNHEY, CDR2 SMNVEV (reference sequence). The CDR3 runs 15 residues.

The chain links TRBV28 to TRBJ1-1; weak D call: TRBD1 (5 bases). The V end lost 8 bases, the J end lost 4 bases, and 14 bases lay between the germline ends. This CDR3 has 13 residues. Germline values: CDR1 MDHEN, CDR2 SYDVKM. In nucleotides, the CDR3 is TGTGCCAGCCGAAACGCCGGGGGCACTGAAGCTTTCTTT. This gives the protein CASRNAGGTEAFF.

The J gene is TRBJ1-5, the V gene TRBV28, with D maybe TRBD1 (6 bases). In germline, CDR1 is MDHEN, CDR2 SYDVKM. CDR3 size: 16 residues. This CDR3 is CAIGGGGSQSNQPQHF. CDR3 sequence (DNA): TGTGCTATCGGCGGGGGCGGATCGCAAAGCAATCAGCCCCAGCATTTT.

V usage is TRBV29-1 and J usage is TRBJ2-7; TRBD1 matches 10 bases. Unmatched junction bases numbered 7, after V lost 5 bases and J lost 3 bases. The germline V gene has CDR1 SQVTM and CDR2 ANQGSEA. The CDR3 is 14 amino acids. The DNA of the CDR3 is TGCAGCGTTACCGGGACAGGGGTGGGCTACGAGCAGTACTTC. Amino acid sequence: CSVTGTGVGYEQYF.

The chain combines TRBV24-1 with TRBJ2-3; TRBD2 matches at 7 bases. With V trimmed by 5 bases and J by 5 bases, 6 bases remained unmatched. The germline V gene encodes CDR1 KGHDR and CDR2 SFDVKD. The CDR3 sequence is 14 residues long. CDR3 region: CATSGGEGRDTQYF. CDR3 coding DNA: TGTGCCACCAGTGGGGGGGAGGGCCGAGATACGCAGTATTTT.